Here is one T cell receptor beta chain with its context. The data were taken from a study of blood T cell repertoires in COVID-19. Assay: immunoSEQ multiplex PCR; the TCRdb copy retains only in-frame clones and omits some. The sample includes around 190,000 clones, 82% seen only once; the top ten take 6.5% to 9.5%. J gave up 3 bases and V 5 bases, and 6 bases lay outside the gene matches. CDR3 length: 14 amino acids. Germline CDR1 is SGHNT and CDR2 is YENEEA. The chain is built from TRBV11-3 and TRBJ2-5, with 7 bases fitting TRBD1. The sequence derives from a woman aged 55-70 years with COVID-19, enrolled during active disease. Sequencing was performed on peripheral blood. The CDR3 DNA reads TGTGCCAGCAGCGAGGGACAGAATAAAGAGACCCAGTACTTC. Residues: CASSEGQNKETQYF.